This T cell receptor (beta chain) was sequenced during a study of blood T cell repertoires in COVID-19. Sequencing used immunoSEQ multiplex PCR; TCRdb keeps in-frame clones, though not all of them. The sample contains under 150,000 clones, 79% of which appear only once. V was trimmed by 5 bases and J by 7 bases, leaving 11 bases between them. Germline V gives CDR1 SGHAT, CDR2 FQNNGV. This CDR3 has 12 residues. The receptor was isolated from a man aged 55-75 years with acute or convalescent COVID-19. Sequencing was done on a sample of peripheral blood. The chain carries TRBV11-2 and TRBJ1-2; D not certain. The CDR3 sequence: CASSLQQVGYTF. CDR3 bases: TGTGCCAGCAGCCTACAGCAGGTTGGCTACACCTTC.